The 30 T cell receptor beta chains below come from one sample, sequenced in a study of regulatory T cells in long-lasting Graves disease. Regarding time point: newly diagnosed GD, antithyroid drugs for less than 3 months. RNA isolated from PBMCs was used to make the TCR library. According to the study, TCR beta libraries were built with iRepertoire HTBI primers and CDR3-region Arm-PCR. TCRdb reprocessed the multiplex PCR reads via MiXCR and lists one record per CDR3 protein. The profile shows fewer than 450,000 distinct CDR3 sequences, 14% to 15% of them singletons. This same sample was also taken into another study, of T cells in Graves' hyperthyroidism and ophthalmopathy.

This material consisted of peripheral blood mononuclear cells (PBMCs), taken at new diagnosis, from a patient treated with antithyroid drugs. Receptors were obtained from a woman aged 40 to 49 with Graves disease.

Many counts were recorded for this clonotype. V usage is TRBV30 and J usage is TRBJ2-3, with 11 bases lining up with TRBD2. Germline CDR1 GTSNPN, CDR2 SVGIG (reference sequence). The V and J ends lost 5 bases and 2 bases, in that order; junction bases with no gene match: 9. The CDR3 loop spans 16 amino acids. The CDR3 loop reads CAWSTGTSGLTDTQYF. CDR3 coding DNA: TGTGCCTGGTCGACCGGGACTAGCGGACTCACAGATACGCAGTATTTT.

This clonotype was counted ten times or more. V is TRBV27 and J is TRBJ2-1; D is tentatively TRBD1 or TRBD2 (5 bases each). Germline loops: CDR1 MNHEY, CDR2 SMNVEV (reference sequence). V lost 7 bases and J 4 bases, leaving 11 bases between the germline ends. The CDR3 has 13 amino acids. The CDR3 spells CASTKGPYNEQFF. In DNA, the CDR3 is TGTGCCAGCACAAAGGGACCTTACAATGAGCAGTTCTTC.

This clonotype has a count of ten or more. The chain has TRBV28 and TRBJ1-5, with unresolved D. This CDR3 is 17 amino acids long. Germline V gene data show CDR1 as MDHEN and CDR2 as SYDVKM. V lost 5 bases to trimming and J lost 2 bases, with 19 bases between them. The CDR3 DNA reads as TGTGCCAGCAGTCTCCGAGGCCTCCGGCCAGGCAATCAGCCCCAGCATTTT. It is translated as CASSLRGLRPGNQPQHF.

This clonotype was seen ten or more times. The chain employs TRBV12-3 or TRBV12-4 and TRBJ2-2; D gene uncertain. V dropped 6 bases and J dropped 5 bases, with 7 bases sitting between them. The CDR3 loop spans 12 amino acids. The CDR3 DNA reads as TGTGCCAGCAGGGCGTTAACCGGGGAGCTGTTTTTT. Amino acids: CASRALTGELFF.

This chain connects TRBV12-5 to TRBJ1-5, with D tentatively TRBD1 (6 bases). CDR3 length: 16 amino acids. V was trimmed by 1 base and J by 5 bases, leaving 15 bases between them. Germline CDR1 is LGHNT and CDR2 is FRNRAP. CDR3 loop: CASGLALQGSHQPQHF. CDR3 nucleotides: TGTGCTAGTGGTTTGGCCCTACAGGGAAGCCATCAGCCCCAGCATTTT.

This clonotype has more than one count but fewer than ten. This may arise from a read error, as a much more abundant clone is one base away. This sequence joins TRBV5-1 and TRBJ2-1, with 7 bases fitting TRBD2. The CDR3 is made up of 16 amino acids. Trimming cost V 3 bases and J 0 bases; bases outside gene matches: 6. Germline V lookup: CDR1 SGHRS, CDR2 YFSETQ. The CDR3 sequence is CASSSRSGGSYNEQFF. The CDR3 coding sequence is TGCGCCAGCAGCTCGAGATCGGGAGGCTCCTACAATGAGCAGTTCTTC.

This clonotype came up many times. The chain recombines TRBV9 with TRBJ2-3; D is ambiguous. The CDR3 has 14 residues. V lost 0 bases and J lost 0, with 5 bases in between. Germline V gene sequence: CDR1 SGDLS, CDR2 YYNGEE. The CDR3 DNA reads TGTGCCAGCAGCGTAGAAGGGAGCACAGATACGCAGTATTTT. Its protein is CASSVEGSTDTQYF.

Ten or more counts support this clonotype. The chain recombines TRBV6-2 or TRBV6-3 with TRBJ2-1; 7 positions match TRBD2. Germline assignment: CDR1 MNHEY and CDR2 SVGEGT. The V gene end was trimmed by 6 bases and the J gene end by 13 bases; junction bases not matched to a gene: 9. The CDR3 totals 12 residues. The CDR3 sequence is CASSAGTIRQFF. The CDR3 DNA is TGTGCCAGCAGCGCTGGGACTATACGACAGTTCTTC.

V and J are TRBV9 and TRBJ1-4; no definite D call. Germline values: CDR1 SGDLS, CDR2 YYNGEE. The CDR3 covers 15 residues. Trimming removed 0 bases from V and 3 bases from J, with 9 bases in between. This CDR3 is CASSVALGANEKLFF. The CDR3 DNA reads TGTGCCAGCAGCGTAGCCCTCGGGGCTAATGAAAAACTGTTTTTT.

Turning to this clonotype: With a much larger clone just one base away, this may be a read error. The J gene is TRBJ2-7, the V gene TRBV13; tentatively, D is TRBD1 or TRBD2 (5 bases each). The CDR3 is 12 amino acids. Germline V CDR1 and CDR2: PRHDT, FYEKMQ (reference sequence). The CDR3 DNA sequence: TGTGCCAGCAGCTTGGGACGGTTCGAGCCGTACTTC. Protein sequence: CASSLGRFEPYF.

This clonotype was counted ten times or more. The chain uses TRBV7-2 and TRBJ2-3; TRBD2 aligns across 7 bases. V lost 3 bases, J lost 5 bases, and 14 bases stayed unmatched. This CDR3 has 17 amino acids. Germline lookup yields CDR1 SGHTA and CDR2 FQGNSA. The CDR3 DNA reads TGTGCCAGCAGCTTCTCGGGGGGAGGGGCTCGGGGAGATACGCAGTATTTT. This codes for CASSFSGGGARGDTQYF.

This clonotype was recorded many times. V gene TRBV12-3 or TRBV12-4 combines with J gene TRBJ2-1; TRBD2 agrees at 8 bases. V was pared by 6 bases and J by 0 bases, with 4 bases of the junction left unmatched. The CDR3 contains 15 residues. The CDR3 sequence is CASRPAGVSYNEQFF. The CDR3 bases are TGTGCCAGCAGGCCAGCGGGGGTCTCCTACAATGAGCAGTTCTTC.

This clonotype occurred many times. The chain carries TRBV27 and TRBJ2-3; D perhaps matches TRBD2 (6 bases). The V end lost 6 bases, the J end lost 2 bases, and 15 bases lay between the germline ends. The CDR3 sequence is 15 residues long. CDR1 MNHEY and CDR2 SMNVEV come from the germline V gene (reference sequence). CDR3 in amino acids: CASRALGGLTDTQYF. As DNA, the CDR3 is TGTGCCAGCAGAGCGTTGGGGGGACTCACAGATACGCAGTATTTT.

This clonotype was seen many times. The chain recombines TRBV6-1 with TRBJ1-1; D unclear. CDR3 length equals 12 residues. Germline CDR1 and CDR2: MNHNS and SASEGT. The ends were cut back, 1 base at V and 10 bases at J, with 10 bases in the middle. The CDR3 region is CASSEGRQRAFF. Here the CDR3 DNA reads TGTGCCAGCAGTGAAGGAAGGCAGCGAGCTTTCTTT.

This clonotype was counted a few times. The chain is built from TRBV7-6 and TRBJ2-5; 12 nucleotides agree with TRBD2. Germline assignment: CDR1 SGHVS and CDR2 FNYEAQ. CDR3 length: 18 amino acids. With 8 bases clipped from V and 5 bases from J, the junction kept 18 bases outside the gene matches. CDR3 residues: CASAPVATSGGGWETQYF. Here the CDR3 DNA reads TGTGCCAGCGCCCCTGTAGCGACTAGCGGGGGAGGTTGGGAGACCCAGTACTTC.

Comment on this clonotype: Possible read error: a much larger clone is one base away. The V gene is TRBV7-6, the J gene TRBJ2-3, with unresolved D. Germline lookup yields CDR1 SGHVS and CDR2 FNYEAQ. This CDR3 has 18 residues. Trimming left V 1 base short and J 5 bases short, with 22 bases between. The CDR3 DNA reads TGTGCCAGCAGCTTAGGGTCCCTGATTAGGGCGGTGGTAGATACGCAGTATTTT. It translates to CASSLGSLIRAVVDTQYF.

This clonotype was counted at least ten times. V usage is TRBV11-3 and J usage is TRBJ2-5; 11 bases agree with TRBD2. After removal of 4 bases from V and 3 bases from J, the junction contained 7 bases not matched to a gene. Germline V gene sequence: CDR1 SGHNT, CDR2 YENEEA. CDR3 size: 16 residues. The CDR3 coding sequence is TGTGCCAGCAGCTCACTACTAGCGGGAGAGGAAGAGACCCAGTACTTC. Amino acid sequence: CASSSLLAGEEETQYF.

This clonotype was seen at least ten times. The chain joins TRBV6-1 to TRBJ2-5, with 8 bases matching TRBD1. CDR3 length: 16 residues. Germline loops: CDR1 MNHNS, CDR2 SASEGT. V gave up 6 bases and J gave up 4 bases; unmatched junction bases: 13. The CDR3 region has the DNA TGTGCCAGCAGGCCCCCAGGGGGCTTTTACACAGAGACCCAGTACTTC. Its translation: CASRPPGGFYTETQYF.

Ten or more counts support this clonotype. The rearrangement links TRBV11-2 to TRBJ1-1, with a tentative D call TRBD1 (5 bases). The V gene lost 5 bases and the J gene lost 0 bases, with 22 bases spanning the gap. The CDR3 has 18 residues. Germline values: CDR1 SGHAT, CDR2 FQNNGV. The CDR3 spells CASSPRPDVGGVNTEAFF. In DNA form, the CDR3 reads TGTGCCAGCAGCCCTAGGCCGGACGTCGGAGGGGTGAACACTGAAGCTTTCTTT.

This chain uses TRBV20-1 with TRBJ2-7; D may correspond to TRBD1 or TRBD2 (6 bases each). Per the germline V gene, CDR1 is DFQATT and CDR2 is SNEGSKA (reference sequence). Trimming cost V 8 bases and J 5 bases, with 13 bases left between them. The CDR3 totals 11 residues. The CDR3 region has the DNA TGCAGTCTGGGTAGGGGGGACGAGCAGTACTTC. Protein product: CSLGRGDEQYF.

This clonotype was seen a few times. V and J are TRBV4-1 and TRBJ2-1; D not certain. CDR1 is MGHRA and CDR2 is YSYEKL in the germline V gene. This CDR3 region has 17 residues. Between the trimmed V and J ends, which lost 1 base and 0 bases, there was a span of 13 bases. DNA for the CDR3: TGCGCCAGCAGCCAAGTCCTGGGCAGCCACTCCTACAATGAGCAGTTCTTC. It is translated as CASSQVLGSHSYNEQFF.

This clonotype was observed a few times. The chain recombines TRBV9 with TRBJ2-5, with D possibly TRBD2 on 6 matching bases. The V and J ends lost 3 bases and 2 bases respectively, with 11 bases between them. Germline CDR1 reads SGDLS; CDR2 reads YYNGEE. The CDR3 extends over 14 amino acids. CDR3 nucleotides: TGTGCCAGCAGCGCGGGGACTGCACAAGAGACCCAGTACTTC. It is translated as CASSAGTAQETQYF.

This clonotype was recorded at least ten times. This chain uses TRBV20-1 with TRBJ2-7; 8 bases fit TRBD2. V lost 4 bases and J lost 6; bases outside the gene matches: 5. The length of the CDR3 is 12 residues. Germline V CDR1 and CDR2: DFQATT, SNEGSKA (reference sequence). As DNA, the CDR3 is TGCAGTGCTATTAGCGGGACTCTCGAGCAGTACTTC. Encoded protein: CSAISGTLEQYF.

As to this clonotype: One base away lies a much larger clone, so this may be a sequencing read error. CDR3 sequence reads: CARSVMESPNEQYF. In DNA form, the CDR3 reads TGTGCCCGCTCGGTTATGGAGTCCCCAAACGAGCAGTACTTC. The chain is built from TRBV11-3 and TRBJ2-7, with unresolved D. Trimming stripped 11 bases from V and 5 bases from J, with 22 bases between. Germline CDR1 reads SGHNT; CDR2 reads YENEEA. The CDR3 extends over 14 amino acids.

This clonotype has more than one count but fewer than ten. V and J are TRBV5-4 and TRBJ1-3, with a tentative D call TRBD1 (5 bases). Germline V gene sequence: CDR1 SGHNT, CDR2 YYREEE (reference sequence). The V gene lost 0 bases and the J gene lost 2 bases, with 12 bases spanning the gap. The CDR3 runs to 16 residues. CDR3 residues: CASSLGTGDTGNTIYF. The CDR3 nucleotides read TGTGCCAGCAGCTTGGGTACAGGAGACACTGGAAACACCATATATTTT. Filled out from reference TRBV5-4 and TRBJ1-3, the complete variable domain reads ETGVTQSPTHLIKTRGQQVTLRCSSQSGHNTVSWYQQALGQGPQFIFQYYREEENGRGNFPPRFSGLQFPNYSSELNVNALELDDSALYLCASSLGTGDTGNTIYFGEGSWLTVV.

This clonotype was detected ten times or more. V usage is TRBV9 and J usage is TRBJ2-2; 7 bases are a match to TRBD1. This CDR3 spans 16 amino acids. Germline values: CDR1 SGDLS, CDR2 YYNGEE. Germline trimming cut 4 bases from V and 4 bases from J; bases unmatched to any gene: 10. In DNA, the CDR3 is TGTGCCAGCAGCATCCACAGGGGCGGCGGCACCGGGGAGCTGTTTTTT. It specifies CASSIHRGGGTGELFF.

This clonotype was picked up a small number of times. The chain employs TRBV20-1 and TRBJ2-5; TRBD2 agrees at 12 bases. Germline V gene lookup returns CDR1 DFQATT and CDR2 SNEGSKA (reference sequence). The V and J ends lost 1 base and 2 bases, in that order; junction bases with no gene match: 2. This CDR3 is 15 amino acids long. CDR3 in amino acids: CSARGTSGMQETQYF. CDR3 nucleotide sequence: TGCAGTGCTAGAGGGACTAGCGGGATGCAAGAGACCCAGTACTTC.

Here the CDR3 reads CASSVGGTANEKLFF. CDR3 coding DNA: TGTGCCAGCAGCGTAGGCGGGACGGCGAATGAAAAACTGTTTTTT. The chain has TRBV9 and TRBJ1-4; D is perhaps TRBD1 (5 bases). There are 15 residues in the CDR3. In germline, CDR1 is SGDLS, CDR2 YYNGEE. Trimming stripped 0 bases from V and 5 bases from J, with 11 bases between.

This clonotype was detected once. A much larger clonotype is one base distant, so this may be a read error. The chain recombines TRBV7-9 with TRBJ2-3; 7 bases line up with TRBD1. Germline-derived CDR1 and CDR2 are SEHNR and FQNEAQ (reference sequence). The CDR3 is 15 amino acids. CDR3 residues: CGSSLQTGLQDTQYF. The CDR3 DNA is TGTGGCAGCAGCTTACAGACAGGGCTGCAGGATACGCAGTATTTT.

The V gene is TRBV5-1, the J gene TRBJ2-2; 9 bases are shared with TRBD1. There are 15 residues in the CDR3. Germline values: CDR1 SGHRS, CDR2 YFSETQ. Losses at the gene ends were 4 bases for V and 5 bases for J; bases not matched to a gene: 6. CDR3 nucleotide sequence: TGCGCCAGCAGCGGTGGACAGGGGCGGACCGGGGAGCTGTTTTTT. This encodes CASSGGQGRTGELFF.